The next 26 T cell receptor beta chains were all read from a single sample in a study of T cell responses to AZD1222 COVID-19 vaccine. Libraries were prepared by immunoSEQ multiplex PCR; TCRdb keeps only in-frame clonotypes and omits some of them. The sample has 150,000 or so clones, roughly 90% seen once. This specimen consisted of peripheral blood, obtained on day 0 of AZD1222 vaccination. The receptors originated from an adult in good health.

The V gene is TRBV2, the J gene TRBJ1-5; TRBD1 might be the D (6 bases). CDR3 length: 16 residues. The germline V and J ends were trimmed by 6 bases and 3 bases, with 18 bases remaining between them. Germline V CDR1 and CDR2: SNHLY, FYNNEI. CDR3 residues: CASRGSTGTLNQPQHF. The DNA for the CDR3 is TGTGCCAGCAGAGGATCTACAGGGACCCTCAATCAGCCCCAGCATTTT.

In this sample, this clone turned up once. The chain uses TRBV2 and TRBJ1-3; D unresolved. CDR1 and CDR2 (germline): SNHLY, FYNNEI. Between the trimmed V and J ends, which lost 4 bases and 0 bases, there was a span of 10 bases. The CDR3 extends over 15 amino acids. The CDR3 coding sequence is TGTGCCAGCAGTGTGGCGAGGAACTCTGGAAACACCATATATTTT. Its protein product is CASSVARNSGNTIYF.

The chain couples TRBV4-3 to TRBJ2-7; D is perhaps TRBD1 (6 bases). Trimming cost V 1 base and J 1 base, with 8 bases left between them. CDR3 length: 14 residues. CDR1 is LGHNA, CDR2 YSLEER, per germline. CDR3 sequence (DNA): TGCGCCAGCAGCCAAGGCCAGGGGTCCTACGAGCAGTACTTC. This codes for CASSQGQGSYEQYF.

The rearrangement links TRBV7-2 to TRBJ1-6; 9 nucleotides match TRBD1. Per germline, CDR1 SGHTA and CDR2 FQGNSA. The CDR3 contains 17 residues. Trimming at V came to 5 bases and at J to 9 bases, leaving 14 bases not matched to a gene. The CDR3 here is CASSPSSGTGFFSPLHF. In DNA, the CDR3 is TGTGCCAGCAGCCCATCTTCCGGGACAGGGTTTTTTTCACCCCTCCACTTT.

The chain's CDR3 is CASSELDEDGSKLFF. The CDR3 nucleotides read TGTGCCAGCAGTGAACTGGATGAGGATGGTTCGAAACTGTTTTTT. The genes are TRBV2 and TRBJ1-4, with no clear D. V was shortened by 2 bases and J by 11 bases, with 18 bases between the two germline ends. The CDR3 has 15 residues. CDR1 is SNHLY, CDR2 FYNNEI, per germline.

The chain carries TRBV6-4 and TRBJ2-7, with 10 positions matching TRBD1. The CDR3 loop spans 15 amino acids. Germline lookup yields CDR1 MRHNA and CDR2 SNTAGT. The J segment lost 4 bases and the V segment lost 5 bases, leaving 8 bases of the junction unmatched. The CDR3 DNA reads as TGTGCCAGCAGTACACTACCGGGACAGGGGTACGAGCAGTACTTC. This codes for CASSTLPGQGYEQYF.

V and J are TRBV7-9 and TRBJ1-4; 7 bases are shared with TRBD1. The CDR3 is 14 residues long. Germline V CDR1 and CDR2: SEHNR, FQNEAQ (reference sequence). J gave up 8 bases and V 5 bases, and 8 bases lay outside the gene matches. The chain's CDR3 is CASSPGTAGEKLFF. The CDR3 region has the DNA TGTGCCAGCAGCCCCGGGACAGCAGGGGAAAAACTGTTTTTT.

The chain joins TRBV6-6 to TRBJ2-5; 7 nucleotides align to TRBD1. This CDR3 is built from 15 residues. V shed 6 bases, J shed 3 bases, and the junction held 10 bases outside the gene matches. CDR1 is MNHNY and CDR2 is SVGAGI in the germline V gene (reference sequence). The CDR3 coding sequence is TGTGCCAGCAGCCAATACCGGGACAGCGAAGAGACCCAGTACTTC. This gives the protein CASSQYRDSEETQYF.

This chain joins TRBV6-4 and TRBJ1-5; TRBD1 might be the D (5 bases). Germline V gene data show CDR1 as MRHNA and CDR2 as SNTAGT. Trimming pared 3 bases from V and 7 bases from J, leaving 13 bases between. This CDR3 has 14 amino acids. CDR3 DNA: TGTGCCAGCAGTGAAGGTCCGGAGGGGCAGCCCCAGCATTTT. As protein: CASSEGPEGQPQHF.

The chain carries TRBV6-5 and TRBJ1-1; D remains ambiguous. V was clipped by 6 bases and J by 2 bases, with 13 bases between them. Germline V CDR1 and CDR2: MNHEY, SVGAGI. The CDR3 consists of 14 residues. The CDR3 DNA reads TGTGCCAGCAGCCCGATACAAGAAAACACTGAAGCTTTCTTT. This sequence encodes CASSPIQENTEAFF.

CDR3 in amino acids: CASSPGTGVRDEKLFF. The CDR3 DNA sequence: TGTGCCAGCAGCCCTGGGACCGGCGTTAGGGATGAAAAACTGTTTTTT. The J gene is TRBJ1-4, the V gene TRBV7-2, with a weak D call TRBD1 (5 bases). Per germline, CDR1 SGHTA and CDR2 FQGNSA. Between the trimmed V and J ends, which lost 5 bases and 6 bases, there was a span of 19 bases. The CDR3 is 16 amino acids.

V gene TRBV15 combines with J gene TRBJ2-3; D is uncertain. Per the germline V gene, CDR1 is LNHNV and CDR2 is YYDKDF (reference sequence). The CDR3 totals 16 residues. V lost 2 bases, J lost 7 bases, and 19 bases lay in between. The CDR3, as DNA: TGTGCCACCAGCAGAACCGGGTCCTACAACGCATATACGCAGTATTTT. This sequence encodes CATSRTGSYNAYTQYF. Full variable domain (missing parts from reference TRBV15 and TRBJ2-3): DAMVIQNPRYQVTQFGKPVTLSCSQTLNHNVMYWYQQKSSQAPKLLFHYYDKDFNNEADTPDNFQSRRPNTSFCFLDIRSPGLGDTAMYLCATSRTGSYNAYTQYFGPGTRLTVL.

This chain connects TRBV7-2 to TRBJ2-7; D unresolved. The CDR3 contains 18 residues. Germline CDR1 is SGHTA and CDR2 is FQGNSA. V was cut by 2 bases and J by 2 bases, with 22 bases left in between. CDR3 in amino acids: CASSLLGGRTLLPYEQYF. In DNA, the CDR3 is TGTGCCAGCAGCTTATTGGGTGGACGGACCCTATTACCCTACGAGCAGTACTTC.

There are a few counts of this clone. The rearrangement uses TRBV15 and TRBJ2-1; no clear D. CDR3 size: 12 residues. Germline V gene data show CDR1 as LNHNV and CDR2 as YYDKDF (reference sequence). The germline V and J ends were trimmed by 3 bases and 7 bases, with 7 bases remaining between them. CDR3 sequence reads: CATSSVGNEQFF. As DNA, the CDR3 is TGTGCCACCAGCAGCGTCGGGAATGAGCAGTTCTTC. The whole variable domain, filled in from reference TRBV15 and TRBJ2-1, reads DAMVIQNPRYQVTQFGKPVTLSCSQTLNHNVMYWYQQKSSQAPKLLFHYYDKDFNNEADTPDNFQSRRPNTSFCFLDIRSPGLGDTAMYLCATSSVGNEQFFGPGTRLTVL.

The chain joins TRBV14 to TRBJ1-1, with a weak D call TRBD1 (5 bases). V shed 1 base and J shed 11 bases, with 11 bases lying between them. CDR1 is SGHDN, CDR2 FVKESK, per germline. This CDR3 spans 12 amino acids. The chain's CDR3 is CASSQVGRGAFF. The CDR3 DNA follows: TGTGCCAGCAGCCAAGTTGGACGGGGGGCTTTCTTT.

This chain uses TRBV28 with TRBJ2-3, with unresolved D. The ends were cut back, 2 bases at V and 1 base at J, with 1 base in the middle. The CDR3 loop spans 12 amino acids. CDR1 is MDHEN, CDR2 SYDVKM, per germline. The CDR3 loop reads CASSLRTDTQYF. The DNA of the CDR3 is TGTGCCAGCAGTTTACGCACAGATACGCAGTATTTT. Complete variable domain (other parts from reference TRBV28 and TRBJ2-3): DVKVTQSSRYLVKRTGEKVFLECVQDMDHENMFWYRQDPGLGLRLIYFSYDVKMKEKGDIPEGYSVSREKKERFSLILESASTNQTSMYLCASSLRTDTQYFGPGTRLTVL.

This chain joins TRBV11-3 and TRBJ2-1; D tentatively reads TRBD1 or TRBD2 (6 bases each). V was cut by 5 bases and J by 7 bases, with 21 bases left in between. The germline V gene has CDR1 SGHNT and CDR2 YENEEA. The CDR3 is 16 residues long. The CDR3 DNA reads TGTGCCAGCAGCCCTAAACTAGCCCTTAGGGGGAATGAGCAGTTCTTC. Protein: CASSPKLALRGNEQFF.

The V gene is TRBV9, the J gene TRBJ2-7; D might be TRBD1 or TRBD2, each matching 5 bases. V gave up 0 bases and J gave up 5 bases, with 15 bases separating them. This CDR3 is 15 amino acids long. Germline V gene sequence: CDR1 SGDLS, CDR2 YYNGEE. The CDR3 DNA follows: TGTGCCAGCAGCGTAGGAGGGGCGGTATCAGACGAGCAGTACTTC. Amino acids: CASSVGGAVSDEQYF.

The chain employs TRBV5-4 and TRBJ2-2; D possibly corresponds to TRBD2 (6 bases). Germline assignment: CDR1 SGHNT and CDR2 YYREEE (reference sequence). The germline V and J ends were trimmed by 0 bases and 7 bases, with 19 bases remaining between them. The CDR3 covers 17 residues. In nucleotides, the CDR3 is TGTGCCAGCAGCTTGGGGGTAAGACTAGAGTCGGTCGGGGAGCTGTTTTTT. As protein: CASSLGVRLESVGELFF.

The chain combines TRBV7-3 with TRBJ1-1; TRBD1 is a possible D gene (6 bases). This CDR3 is built from 14 residues. The germline V and J ends were trimmed by 3 bases and 3 bases, with 11 bases remaining between them. Germline CDR1 is SGHTA and CDR2 is FQGTGA. CDR3 sequence (DNA): TGTGCCAGCAGCTTCGGACAGACTGACACTGAAGCTTTCTTT. It encodes CASSFGQTDTEAFF.

V gene TRBV4-3 combines with J gene TRBJ2-7, with a tentative D call TRBD2 (6 bases). Germline V lookup: CDR1 LGHNA, CDR2 YSLEER. The V and J ends lost 4 bases and 4 bases respectively, with 11 bases between them. This CDR3 has 13 amino acids. Written as DNA, the CDR3 is TGCGCCAGCAGCCGATACAGCGGGTACGAGCAGTACTTC. Protein sequence: CASSRYSGYEQYF.

This clone appeared a single time. The chain is built from TRBV6-5 and TRBJ2-5; D uncertain. The CDR3 covers 14 residues. Germline V gene sequence: CDR1 MNHEY, CDR2 SVGAGI. Between the trimmed V and J ends, which lost 0 bases and 1 base, there was a span of 6 bases. The CDR3 sequence: CASSYSQVQETQYF. In DNA, the CDR3 is TGTGCCAGCAGTTACTCCCAGGTCCAAGAGACCCAGTACTTC.

V is TRBV5-1 and J is TRBJ2-5; D unresolved. The CDR3 has 13 amino acids. With 5 bases removed from V and 1 base from J, the gap between germline ends came to 9 bases. Germline V gene lookup returns CDR1 SGHRS and CDR2 YFSETQ. CDR3 sequence: CASSGSSQETQYF. The CDR3 DNA reads TGCGCCAGCAGTGGTAGCAGCCAAGAGACCCAGTACTTC.

The chain employs TRBV28 and TRBJ2-5; TRBD2 aligns across 9 bases. The V and J ends lost 10 bases and 5 bases, in that order; junction bases with no gene match: 5. Germline loops: CDR1 MDHEN, CDR2 SYDVKM. This CDR3 has 12 amino acids. CDR3 in DNA: TGTGCCATTAGCGGGAGTTGGGAGACCCAGTACTTC. The encoded protein is CAISGSWETQYF.

The V call is TRBV19, the J call TRBJ2-3; D not certain. The CDR3 totals 14 residues. CDR1 is LNHDA and CDR2 is SQIVND in the germline V gene (reference sequence). V was pared by 1 base and J by 3 bases, with 8 bases between. This CDR3 reads CASSIGSSTDTQYF. The DNA of the CDR3 is TGTGCCAGTAGTATAGGTTCTTCAACAGATACGCAGTATTTT.

The J gene is TRBJ1-1, the V gene TRBV11-3, with D possibly matching TRBD1 (5 bases). Germline CDR1 is SGHNT and CDR2 is YENEEA. Trimming removed 1 base from V and 4 bases from J, with 13 bases in between. There are 15 residues in the CDR3. The CDR3 DNA reads as TGTGCCAGCAGCTTAGGTAGAGCAGGGAGCACTGAAGCTTTCTTT. Its protein is CASSLGRAGSTEAFF.